These 30 T cell receptor beta chains share one sample of origin, sequenced in a study of tumor-infiltrating lymphocytes in primary liver carcinoma. Each 20-30 mg portion of unsorted bulk tissue served as the source for co-extraction of RNA and DNA. Using a constant-region primer together with ProtoScript II reverse transcriptase, TCR beta cDNA was made from about 500 ng of total RNA. Libraries of TCR beta came from three nested multiplex PCR rounds with slightly modified ARM-PCR. Amplification in the first two PCR rounds was performed using TRBV1-TRBV30 forward primers and a C-beta reverse primer for 9 to 11 cycles each. In TCRdb, the multiplex PCR reads were re-called with MiXCR into one record per CDR3 protein. The data hold approximately 54,000 distinct CDR3 sequences, with over 65% observed a single time. Sequencing was done on a sample of liver tumor tissue from sampling region 2. Subset indicated: tumor region T2, inferior pole. Receptors originate from a man aged 40-49 years with primary liver carcinoma and hepatitis B virus infection.

Details on this clonotype: At one end, the junction sequence differs from germline, possibly due to a read error. The chain joins TRBV29-1 to TRBJ2-3, with a weak D call TRBD1 (5 bases). From germline, CDR1 is SQVTM and CDR2 ANQGSEA. The CDR3 totals 14 residues. CDR3 in amino acids: CSVESWQGPVTQYF. CDR3 DNA: TGCAGTGTTGAGTCGTGGCAGGGCCCAGTTACGCAGTATTTT.

Remarks on this clonotype: This could be a read error, since a much larger clone is one nucleotide away. This chain links TRBV5-1 with TRBJ2-2; possibly TRBD2 for D (5 bases). The CDR3 covers 17 residues. The V gene's germline CDR1 is SGHRS and CDR2 YFSETQ. The CDR3 nucleotides are TGCGCCAGCAGATTGGGAAGGAGGCTGCCGGGGACCGGGGAGCTGTTTTTT. Residues: CASRLGRRLPGTGELFF. The whole variable domain, remainder taken from reference TRBV5-1 and TRBJ2-2, is KAGVTQTPRYLIKTRGQQVTLSCSPISGHRSVSWYQQTPGQGLQFLFEYFSETQRNKGNFPGRFSGRQFSNSRSEMNVSTLELGDSALYLCASRLGRRLPGTGELFFGEGSRLTVL.

This clonotype was recorded only once. The CDR3 is CAISDYGKKETQYF. The CDR3 DNA sequence: TGTGCCATCAGTGACTACGGGAAGAAAGAGACCCAGTACTTC. The genes are TRBV10-3 and TRBJ2-5; maybe TRBD2 (5 bases). Trimming took off 3 bases at V and 3 bases at J, with 11 bases between the two ends. Germline assignment: CDR1 ENHRY and CDR2 SYGVKD. The CDR3 has 14 amino acids.

This clonotype was seen a few times. One base away lies a much larger clone, so this may be a sequencing read error. V usage is TRBV6-6 and J usage is TRBJ1-1; the D gene is possibly TRBD1 (6 bases). CDR1 and CDR2 (germline): MNHNY, SVGAGI (reference sequence). This CDR3 comprises 15 residues. The CDR3 bases are TGTGCCAGCAGGAAAGAGGGGGTTTCGAACACTGAAGTTTTCTTT. Translating it yields CASRKEGVSNTEVFF.

This clonotype has only a few counts. The gene calls are TRBV12-3 or TRBV12-4 and TRBJ2-1; 10 bases are shared with TRBD2. The V segment lost 1 base and the J segment 15 bases; nucleotides outside the gene matches: 18. The CDR3 covers 17 residues. CDR3 protein: CASSLGSGASGSAPGFF. The CDR3 DNA is TGTGCCAGCAGTTTAGGTTCGGGTGCTAGCGGGAGCGCACCCGGGTTCTTC.

This rearrangement joins TRBV9 to TRBJ2-1; D is unresolved. V lost 0 bases, J lost 9 bases, and 19 bases lay in between. CDR1 is SGDLS, CDR2 YYNGEE, per germline. The CDR3 is 16 residues long. The CDR3 coding sequence is TGTGCCAGCAGCGTAGTAGCATCGCCCCAAGGTAGTGAGCAGTTCTTC. Protein product: CASSVVASPQGSEQFF.

The chain carries TRBV11-2 and TRBJ2-2; D not resolved. This CDR3 has 14 residues. The germline V gene has CDR1 SGHAT and CDR2 FQNNGV. V was cut by 9 bases and J by 3 bases, with 14 bases left in between. The CDR3 sequence: CASGLFRHTGELFF. The CDR3 DNA sequence: TGTGCCAGTGGCTTATTCCGGCACACCGGGGAGCTGTTTTTT. The whole variable domain, remainder taken from reference TRBV11-2 and TRBJ2-2, is EAGVAQSPRYKIIEKRQSVAFWCNPISGHATLYWYQQILGQGPKLLIQFQNNGVVDDSQLPKDRFSAERLKGVDSTLKIQPAKLEDSAVYLCASGLFRHTGELFFGEGSRLTVL.

In the case of this clonotype: The junction differs from germline at one of its ends, possibly a read error. V is TRBV10-1 and J is TRBJ2-3; TRBD1 matches at 7 bases. This CDR3 is 12 amino acids long. Looked up from germline, CDR1 is WNHNN and CDR2 is SYGVQD (reference sequence). The chain's CDR3 is CASSGGTDMQYF. DNA of the CDR3: TGCGCCAGCAGTGGGGGGACAGATATGCAGTATTTT.

This clonotype showed up many times. The chain recombines TRBV6-5 with TRBJ2-7; either TRBD1 or TRBD2 may fit D (6 bases each). Looked up from germline, CDR1 is MNHEY and CDR2 is SVGAGI. This CDR3 is 16 amino acids long. V was shortened by 5 bases and J by 1 base, with 18 bases between the two germline ends. CDR3 protein: CASSKNGGQASYEQYF. CDR3 coding DNA: TGTGCCAGCAGTAAGAATGGGGGGCAAGCTTCCTACGAGCAGTACTTC.

The CDR3 loop is CASRETRVYEQYF. DNA of the CDR3: TGTGCCAGCAGGGAAACTAGGGTCTACGAGCAGTACTTC. The chain combines TRBV2 with TRBJ2-7, with D perhaps matching TRBD2 (5 bases). The CDR3 contains 13 residues. V was clipped by 6 bases and J by 3 bases, with 12 bases between them. CDR1 and CDR2 (germline): SNHLY, FYNNEI.

In its sample, this clonotype was seen many times. The chain joins TRBV29-1 to TRBJ1-5; 7 bases line up with TRBD1. J gave up 4 bases and V 6 bases, and 3 bases lay outside the gene matches. CDR3 length equals 12 residues. Germline loops: CDR1 SQVTM, CDR2 ANQGSEA. The DNA for the CDR3 is TGCAGCGTGAGACAGGGAAATCAGCCCCAGCATTTT. Translating it yields CSVRQGNQPQHF.

Note on this clonotype: Possible read error: a much larger clone is one base away. The missing conserved phenylalanine or tryptophan at the end of this CDR3 makes a read error likely. This chain joins TRBV7-9 and TRBJ2-7; perhaps TRBD1 as D (5 bases). The length of the CDR3 is 14 residues. Between the trimmed V and J ends, which lost 4 bases and 3 bases, there was a span of 13 bases. Germline V gives CDR1 SEHNR, CDR2 FQNEAQ (reference sequence). The CDR3 region is CASSSDIPHYEQYL. CDR3 DNA sequence: TGTGCCAGCAGCTCGGACATCCCCCACTACGAGCAGTACTTG.

Only one count was recorded for this clonotype. This clone may be a read error of a much larger clone one base away. The chain couples TRBV28 to TRBJ2-1, with D perhaps assigned TRBD1 or TRBD2 (7 bases each). The CDR3 extends over 13 amino acids. With 8 bases removed from V and 7 bases from J, the gap between germline ends came to 15 bases. Germline CDR1 is MDHEN and CDR2 is SYDVKM. CDR3 sequence: CASQSGGENEQFF. In DNA form, the CDR3 reads TGTGCCAGCCAGTCAGGGGGGGAAAATGAGCAGTTCTTC.

Notes on this clonotype: Germline and junction disagree at one end, which may indicate a read error. This chain connects TRBV29-1 to TRBJ2-3; 7 bases are a match to TRBD2. The CDR3 is 16 amino acids. CDR1 and CDR2 from the germline V gene are SQVTM and ANQGSEA. The DNA of the CDR3 is TGCAGCGTTGACGGAGGAGCGGGAATTTTCGCAGATACACAGTATTTT. Translating it yields CSVDGGAGIFADTQYF.

This clonotype occurred once. The junction differs from germline at one of its ends, possibly a read error. V and J are TRBV11-2 and TRBJ2-7; tentative D call: TRBD1 (6 bases). The CDR3 runs to 15 residues. Germline V gene sequence: CDR1 SGHAT, CDR2 FQNNGV. CDR3 in DNA: TGTGACAGCAGCCTCCCCTACAGGGACGGCTACGAGCAGTACTTC. Protein sequence: CDSSLPYRDGYEQYF.

The V call is TRBV5-4, the J call TRBJ2-5, with D perhaps matching TRBD1 or TRBD2 (5 bases each). CDR1 SGHNT and CDR2 YYREEE come from the germline V gene (reference sequence). This CDR3 is 14 amino acids long. V lost 9 bases and J lost 5, with 20 bases in between. The CDR3 protein is CAIRSWGSEETQYF. The CDR3 nucleotides are TGTGCCATCAGGTCGTGGGGGAGTGAGGAGACCCAGTACTTC.

About this clonotype: A junction boundary mismatches the germline segment, possibly from a read error. V is TRBV11-2 and J is TRBJ2-1, with a tentative D call TRBD2 (5 bases). This CDR3 has 16 residues. Germline CDR1 is SGHAT and CDR2 is FQNNGV. The CDR3 sequence: CACSLDIGLALGEQFF. CDR3 nucleotides: TGTGCCTGCAGCTTGGATATCGGACTTGCCCTGGGTGAGCAGTTCTTC.

Notes on this clonotype: Because it lacks the conserved phenylalanine or tryptophan at the end, this CDR3 is likely a read error. This sequence joins TRBV6-2 or TRBV6-3 and TRBJ2-7, with D maybe TRBD2 (6 bases). The germline CDR1 and CDR2 sequences are MNHEY and SVGEGT. V dropped 0 bases and J dropped 1 base, with 7 bases sitting between them. CDR3 length: 14 residues. The CDR3 protein is CASSYSRESYEQYY. In DNA, the CDR3 is TGTGCCAGCAGTTACTCACGGGAGTCCTACGAGCAGTACTAC.

In nucleotides, the CDR3 is TGTGCCAGCGCCGACTGGGACAAGCTGTACTTC. It yields the protein CASADWDKLYF. The genes are TRBV28 and TRBJ2-7; perhaps TRBD1 as D (6 bases). Trimming left V 8 bases short and J 12 bases short, with 17 bases between. The CDR3 spans 11 residues. Germline loops: CDR1 MDHEN, CDR2 SYDVKM.

This clonotype was observed many times. The chain couples TRBV5-3 to TRBJ2-2, with unresolved D. TRBV5-3 is known as an ORF, though its function is uncertain. V was trimmed by 0 bases and J by 0 bases, leaving 6 bases between them. The CDR3 has 15 amino acids. The CDR3: CARSLAGANTGELFF. In DNA form, the CDR3 reads TGTGCCAGAAGCTTGGCGGGCGCGAACACCGGGGAGCTGTTTTTT.

In regard to this clonotype: Without the conserved terminal phenylalanine or tryptophan, this CDR3 likely stems from a read error. The chain employs TRBV6-5 and TRBJ2-7, with D perhaps assigned TRBD1 or TRBD2 (5 bases each). This CDR3 is built from 13 residues. Germline V lookup: CDR1 MNHEY, CDR2 SVGAGI. Trimming left V 10 bases short and J 3 bases short, with 16 bases between. The CDR3 region has the DNA TGTGCCACCAGCCGGGATAGGGGCTACGAGCAGTACCTC. It yields the protein CATSRDRGYEQYL.

A remark on this clonotype: A read error may account for a junction end that differs from germline. The V gene is TRBV11-2, the J gene TRBJ2-3; D possibly corresponds to TRBD2 (5 bases). Germline V gene sequence: CDR1 SGHAT, CDR2 FQNNGV. This CDR3 comprises 17 residues. The chain's CDR3 is CASILGPWLEEADTQYF. CDR3 sequence (DNA): TGTGCCAGCATCTTAGGGCCGTGGCTGGAGGAGGCAGATACGCAGTATTTC.

For this clonotype: A read error may produce the germline difference seen at one junction end. This chain links TRBV29-1 with TRBJ1-4; TRBD1 might be the D (6 bases). The CDR3 length is 13 residues. CDR1 is SQVTM, CDR2 ANQGSEA, per germline. CDR3 protein: CSVDQGNGGKLFF. In nucleotides, the CDR3 is TGCAGCGTTGATCAGGGGAATGGTGGAAAACTGTTTTTC.

As concerns this clonotype: The conserved phenylalanine or tryptophan is not found at the CDR3 terminus, so this likely reflects a read error. No DNA is shown, since the ends of the CDR3 on it are uncertain; the CDR3 is the one TCRdb lists. The genes are TRBV29-1 and TRBJ1-2; TRBD1 is taken as the D call from the table, unchecked against the DNA. Germline V gene sequence: CDR1 SQVTM, CDR2 ANQGSEA. The CDR3 length is 14 residues, termini included. CDR3 sequence: CSVARTGLGAGYII.

This clonotype was seen only once. A read error may account for a junction end that differs from germline. V and J are TRBV6-1 and TRBJ1-5; D is undetermined. The CDR3 contains 12 residues. Germline CDR1 MNHNS, CDR2 SASEGT. CDR3 sequence (DNA): TGTGCCAACAGTGAATCGGGTCAGCCCCAGCATTTT. Its translation is CANSESGQPQHF.

In this sample, this clonotype turned up once. This is likely a read error, given that the CDR3 carries no conserved phenylalanine or tryptophan at its end. This chain uses TRBV6-1 with TRBJ1-5; possibly TRBD1 for D (5 bases). The germline V gene has CDR1 MNHNS and CDR2 SASEGT. The CDR3 loop spans 16 amino acids. CDR3 amino acids: CVSSDKGKLSNQPQHS. CDR3 sequence (DNA): TGTGTCAGCAGTGACAAGGGGAAGTTAAGCAATCAGCCCCAGCATTCT.

Of note for this clonotype: The junction and the germline gene differ at one end; a read error may be behind it. J is TRBJ2-3 and V is TRBV11-2; TRBD2 is a possible D gene (5 bases). The CDR3 sequence is 15 residues long. Germline lookup yields CDR1 SGHAT and CDR2 FQNNGV. The CDR3 nucleotides read TGTGTCAGCAGCCACACTAGTGGCTTCGAGTATACGCAGTATTTT. It translates to CVSSHTSGFEYTQYF.

Turning to this clonotype: An end of the junction does not agree with germline; a read error may underlie this. The chain joins TRBV6-6 to TRBJ1-1; D is undetermined. The germline V gene encodes CDR1 MNHNY and CDR2 SVGAGI (reference sequence). The CDR3 has 15 amino acids. CDR3 bases: TGTGCCAACAGTTACGGGTCTGCCGTCAACACTGAGGCTTTCTTT. Protein product: CANSYGSAVNTEAFF.

This clonotype was seen once. One end of the junction varies from germline; a read error may be responsible. CDR3 amino acids: CACSLGGIVTEAFF. Here the CDR3 DNA reads TGTGCCTGCAGCTTAGGGGGGATAGTCACTGAAGCTTTCTTT. The rearrangement joins TRBV7-8 to TRBJ1-1; D is perhaps TRBD1 (6 bases). The CDR3 runs to 14 residues. Germline assignment: CDR1 SGHVS and CDR2 FQNEAQ.

A note on this clonotype: One junction end does not reproduce the germline sequence, and a read error may be involved. The chain is built from TRBV6-5 and TRBJ2-7; 7 positions match TRBD1. This CDR3 comprises 15 residues. Germline V gene data show CDR1 as MNHEY and CDR2 as SVGAGI. The CDR3 nucleotides read TGTGCGAGCAGTTACTCGGGACAGAGCTTCTACGAGCAGTACTTC. This sequence encodes CASSYSGQSFYEQYF.